The source of this T cell receptor beta chain is a study of T cell responses to AZD1222 COVID-19 vaccine. Method: immunoSEQ multiplex PCR; TCRdb's copy keeps in-frame clones and lacks some. Among about 160,000 clones listed, 94% were seen once. V trimming: 3 bases; J trimming: 2 bases; junction bases outside the gene matches: 3. The CDR3 is made up of 16 amino acids. Germline V gene lookup returns CDR1 SGDLS and CDR2 YYNGEE. Study findings and constraints: Two doses of AZD1222 preceded a rise in Spike-specific TCR breadth and depth.

On this clone itself: Its antigen remains unknown.

The sequencing here drew on peripheral blood, taken on day 0 of AZD1222 vaccination. This TCR derives from an adult in good health. The rearrangement uses TRBV9 and TRBJ2-2; 11 bases agree with TRBD2. CDR3 DNA sequence: TGTGCCAGCAGCGCGGGACTAGCGGCAAACACCGGGGAGCTGTTTTTT. Encoded protein: CASSAGLAANTGELFF. Variable domain in full (rest from reference TRBV9 and TRBJ2-2): DSGVTQTPKHLITATGQRVTLRCSPRSGDLSVYWYQQSLDQGLQFLIQYYNGEERAKGNILERFSAQQFPDLHSELNLSSLELGDSALYFCASSAGLAANTGELFFGEGSRLTVL.